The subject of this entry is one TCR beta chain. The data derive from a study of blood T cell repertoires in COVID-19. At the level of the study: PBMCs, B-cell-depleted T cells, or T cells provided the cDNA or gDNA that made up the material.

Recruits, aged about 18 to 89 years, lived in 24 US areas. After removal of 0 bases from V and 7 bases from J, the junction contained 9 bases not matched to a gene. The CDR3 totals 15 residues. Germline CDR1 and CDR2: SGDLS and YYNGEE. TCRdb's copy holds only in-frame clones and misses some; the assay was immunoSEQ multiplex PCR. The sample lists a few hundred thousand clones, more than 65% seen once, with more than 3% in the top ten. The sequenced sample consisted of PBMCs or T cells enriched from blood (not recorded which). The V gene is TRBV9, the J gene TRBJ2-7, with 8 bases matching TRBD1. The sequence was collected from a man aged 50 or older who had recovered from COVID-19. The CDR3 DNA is TGTGCCAGCAGCGTAGGCGGCAGGGGGCAATTTGAGCAGTACTTC. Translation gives CASSVGGRGQFEQYF.